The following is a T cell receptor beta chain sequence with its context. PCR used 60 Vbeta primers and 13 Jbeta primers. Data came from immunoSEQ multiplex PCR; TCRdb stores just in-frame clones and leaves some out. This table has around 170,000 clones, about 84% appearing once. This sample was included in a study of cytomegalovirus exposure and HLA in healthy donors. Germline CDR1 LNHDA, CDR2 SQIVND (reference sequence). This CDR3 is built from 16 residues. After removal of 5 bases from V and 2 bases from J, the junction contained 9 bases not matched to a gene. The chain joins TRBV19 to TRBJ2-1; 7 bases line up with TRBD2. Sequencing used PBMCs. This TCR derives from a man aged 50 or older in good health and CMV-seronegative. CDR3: CASSPRGEAAYNEQFF. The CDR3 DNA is TGTGCCAGTAGTCCTCGGGGGGAAGCGGCCTACAATGAGCAGTTCTTC.